This T cell receptor beta chain was obtained from a study of cytomegalovirus exposure and HLA in healthy donors (dated by TCRdb to about 2017). About the full investigation: In an earlier analysis of approximately 640 of the donors, 250 to 350 Gb of sequence data and roughly 100 million unique TCR beta sequences from 150 million to 200 million T cells were reported. An early release that covered more than 550 HLA-typed donors contained approximately 290 gigabases of sequencing data and roughly 84 million unique TCR sequences. Among the roughly 430 genotyped donors, more than 70% belonged to the genetic ancestry cluster associated with self-reported Caucasian donors. The study aimed to test whether cataloging public T cell receptors could reveal signatures of past pathogen exposure. The study used immunosequencing to profile the T cell repertoires of approximately 640 subjects and linked those repertoires to cytomegalovirus serostatus. Besides the first cohort of about 730 subjects, a separate validation cohort made up of 120 different subjects was used. To predict cytomegalovirus infection status, the study brought together high-throughput TCR immunosequencing, statistical association of individual TCRs with disease status, and machine learning. A later analysis re-examined previously published TCR beta repertoires from more than 650 donors and added high-resolution HLA genotyping to investigate patterns of TCR occurrence. Rather than drawing on any new phenotypic data, the later analysis identified candidate immune exposures from TCR beta sequences and the way those sequences occurred across donors. An earlier analysis of some 500 of the donors used high-throughput TCR beta sequencing to judge whether each TCR beta V gene segment behaved as functional or pseudogenic. Alongside the repertoire data, information on donor age, sex, ethnicity and CMV serostatus was compiled. A later genetic analysis took genome-wide SNP genotypes for about 65% of the roughly 670 donors and used that subset as a discovery cohort. Every repertoire in the discovery cohort had been generated on one and the same sequencing platform. Both class I and class II loci were covered by HLA typing, at four-digit resolution. The number of typed donors differed by locus: roughly 629-640 for A, B, C, DRB1 and DQB1; 500 to 550 for DQA1; some 590 for DPA1; and roughly 450 for DPB1. Roughly five DR-DQ haplotypes were treated as single units for association and clustering because of strong linkage in the cohort. Among 350 to 400 genotyped donors of the cohort, an average of around 240,000 unique TCR beta nucleotide sequences were sequenced per donor, around a sixth of them non-productive. Beyond this particular receptor, the publication reports: V-gene and J-gene trimming of TCR beta chains was associated with a missense DCLRE1C variant in a later genetic analysis, and the association was replicated in an independent cohort. Seventeen rarely observed V segments, including chromosome 9 orphons, were excluded from the earlier analysis of approximately 600 of the donors because counts were too low. Compared with equally common non-associated chains, HLA-associated TCR beta chains in a later analysis were more clonally expanded and had lower generation probabilities. A later analysis reported that several top co-occurrence clusters appeared linked to parvovirus B19, influenza, CMV and Epstein-Barr virus. Only TCR beta chains were sequenced in this cohort, and the absence of alpha or paired-chain data limited detectable features. Some IMGT-functional V segments, including TRBV6-2 and TRBV6-3, could not be distinguished by the 87-base-pair reads and were therefore excluded. The presence/absence analyses assumed that sequencing depth was roughly uniform across donors, and that assumption may not be true. When HLA alleles, especially DR and DQ, strongly co-occurred, attributing TCR associations to individual alleles was difficult. A further reported finding was that TCR beta sequences accurately predicted the HLA-A and HLA-B alleles for most subjects in the first cohort. The classifier was reported to diagnose cytomegalovirus status with high specificity and sensitivity in both the original cohort and the validation cohort. In a later analysis, most CMV-associated TCR beta chains were found to appear HLA-restricted, with HLA associations seemingly driven largely by CMV exposure. Because HLA typing was missing for some donors at each locus, association tests included only the typed subset. For the cohort, immune exposure information was limited to CMV serostatus. Correlated functional status among segregating V segments might be attributable to linkage disequilibrium, but an unknown experimental factor could not be ruled out. Across donors, most TCR sequences were observed very rarely, whereas some public TCRs were present in many individuals. Specific HLA alleles were associated with about 17,000 TCR beta sequences at a false discovery rate of 0.05 in a later analysis. In a later analysis, the rate of TCR association differed among HLA loci, with DRB1 alleles having the most associated TCRs and HLA-C alleles having the fewest. A total of 150 or so TCR beta chains were listed by the study as associated with cytomegalovirus. A group of highly shared sequence variants was considered likely to be a technical artifact of the sequencing pipeline. In a later genetic analysis, fewer N-insertions in productive TCRs were reported among donors in an Asian-associated ancestry cluster than the roughly 700-donor mean. A few of the identified cytomegalovirus-associated TCR beta chains were confirmed in vitro to be specific for cytomegalovirus antigens. In an earlier analysis of 587 of the donors, most TCR beta V segments appeared in productive rearrangements about 87% or about 30% of the time, broadly matching IMGT annotations. It was suggested by the authors that the approach could potentially be generalized to other disease states and immunological phenotypes.

Regarding this clone: This receptor's antigen is unknown. No clone much larger than this one lies a single base away; base qualities are absent. At the DNA level, this CDR3 is encoded by other sequences in the same sample as well.

Libraries were prepared through the immunoSEQ multiplex PCR assay. For the multiplex PCR, a mixture combining 60 forward primers for TCR Vbeta segments and 13 reverse primers for TCR Jbeta segments was used. Amplification of the CDR3 region of rearranged TCR beta genes was performed with a multiplex PCR assay on genomic DNA. Amplified TCR beta libraries were sequenced as 87-base-pair reads on the Illumina HiSeq System. As for how the authors treated the data: Across the 600 to 700 repertoires, a later analysis counted roughly 84 million unique TCR beta chains, 9.5 million to 12 million of which were shared by at least two donors. Raw reads were error-corrected and collapsed into unique sequences with a nearest-neighbor algorithm that merged closely related sequences to remove PCR and sequencing errors. CDR3 sequences were aligned to IMGT reference sequences to assign V, D and J gene segments. Each retained sequence needed at least a six-nucleotide match to both a V gene segment and a J gene segment. A rearrangement counted as productive if the CDR3 had no stop codons and remained in frame with V and J, and every other rearrangement counted as non-productive. Following IMGT convention, CDR3 was defined as the stretch from the second conserved V-encoded cysteine up to the conserved J-encoded phenylalanine. The earlier analysis of about 610 of the donors excluded sequences that lacked an unambiguous match to a single V gene segment. An earlier analysis of approximately 590 of the donors classified V segments as functional when productive rearrangements were above 56.7% and as segregating when the standard deviation between donors was above 5%. A statistical classification framework was built to diagnose cytomegalovirus status from the catalog of TCR beta chain sequences. In a later analysis, TCR nucleotide sequences were compared against IMGT/GENE-DB human TR gene sequences so that V and J genes could be assigned. In a later analysis, CDR3 sequences and most-parsimonious VDJ recombination scenarios were assigned using the TCRdist pipeline. In a later analysis, every TCR beta chain was defined by the combination of its CDR3 amino acid sequence and its V-gene family, and reads without a unique V-gene family were dropped. As a way to deal with suspected cross-contamination and a sequencing artifact, a later analysis dropped approximately 590 nucleotide sequences that were highly shared and had low generation probability. In a later analysis, a clonal expansion index for each public chain was calculated from normalized within-repertoire ranks of inferred template counts. In a later analysis, generation probabilities were computed using a VDJ recombination model fitted to out-of-frame rearrangements, and the results were checked against IGoR. In a later analysis, hypergeometric tests were used to score TCR-TCR, TCR-HLA and TCR-CMV co-occurrence, with a repertoire-size bias correction applied to TCR pairs. A later analysis estimated false discovery rates by permuting HLA or CMV assignments 20 times. A later analysis grouped co-occurring TCRs with DBSCAN, adding TCRdist sequence similarity when clustering within HLA-allele-positive subsets. For co-occurrence clustering, repertoires with fewer than 30,000 or more than 120,000 public chains were excluded, along with four or five repertoires with anomalous nucleotide sharing. Here the immuneACCESS table is served through TCRdb, limited to in-frame sequences with V and J called. Missing clones are a known gap in these copies; in checked studies unresolved V genes cover under half, and the rest lacks a known reason. V and J calls and clone size are given by that table; D and trimming were obtained from the DNA. The sample has about 160,000 clones on record, around 72% of them singletons. Around 6.8% of the sample lies in the top ten.

Trimming takes 2 bases off V and 7 bases off J; junction bases not matched to a gene: 8. The CDR3 runs 14 residues from the cysteine to the phenylalanine. Only the CDR3 portion is preserved as DNA: 42 bases, with reading frame beginning at the first base. The germline V gene sets CDR1 to SNHLY and CDR2 to FYNNEI. In total, around 600 healthy bone marrow donors made up the cohort. Cohort members were all nominally healthy when sampled, although unrecorded immune exposures were likely present. The donor was CMV seropositive and belonged to the group of about 290 seropositive cohort members. Every donor gave a peripheral blood sample, and the peripheral blood mononuclear cells from that sample were used for TCR beta sequencing. The Qiagen DNeasy Blood Extraction Kit was used to extract genomic DNA from the blood cell samples.

The chain employs TRBV2 and TRBJ2-7; TRBD1 agrees with 7 junctional bases. This TCR was sampled from a man aged 35-49 years in good health and CMV-seropositive. Sequenced material: PBMCs. At the DNA level, the sequence is TGTGCCAGCAGTGAAAACCCCGGGACAGCTGAGCAGTACTTC. This sequence encodes CASSENPGTAEQYF. The reference TRBV2 and TRBJ2-7 proteins fill in what lies around the CDR3, so the full variable domain reads EPEVTQTPSHQVTQMGQEVILRCVPISNHLYFYWYRQILGQKVEFLVSFYNNEISEKSEIFDDQFSVERPDGSNFTLKIRSTKLEDSAMYFCASSENPGTAEQYFGPGTRLTVT.